This TCR beta chain emerged from a study of T cells in Graves' hyperthyroidism and ophthalmopathy. Study information: Peripheral blood was taken when the disease was first diagnosed, before any treatment began.

Deletions cut 5 bases from V and 7 bases from J, with 14 bases between. CDR1 SGHAT and CDR2 FQNNGV come from the germline V gene. The CDR3 totals 13 residues. This clonotype was seen repeatedly, ten times or more. The target antigen is unknown. It was RNA transcripts that yielded the amplified TCR beta CDR3 regions. Primed by the HTBI set, a first-round RT-PCR was run on the TCR CDR3. TCRdb re-derived calls from the multiplex PCR reads in MiXCR, one entry per CDR3 protein. The sample records around 300,000 distinct CDR3 sequences, 14% being singletons. Study-wide findings and caveats: The blood repertoire included most of the expanded thyroid clonotypes above 0.001.

This clonotype originated in a woman aged 25 to 39 with Graves' hyperthyroidism. The source material was blood. The rearrangement uses TRBV11-2 and TRBJ1-2; D is unresolved. Here the CDR3 reads CASSPQPHAGYTF. The CDR3 region has the DNA TGTGCCAGCAGCCCACAACCACATGCTGGCTACACCTTC. The complete variable domain, with remaining parts taken from reference TRBV11-2 and TRBJ1-2, reads EAGVAQSPRYKIIEKRQSVAFWCNPISGHATLYWYQQILGQGPKLLIQFQNNGVVDDSQLPKDRFSAERLKGVDSTLKIQPAKLEDSAVYLCASSPQPHAGYTFGSGTRLTVV.